A selection of T cell receptor beta chains follows, all from one sample in a study of T cell clusters in autoimmune cytopenias. No DNA is given; TCRdb re-called the multiplex PCR reads and lists each CDR3 protein once. The sample totals fewer than 10,000 distinct CDR3 sequences; its top ten clones hold around 3.3%. Sequencing was performed on peripheral blood. The source of these receptors is a human donor with an autoimmune cytopenia or autoimmune hepatitis (not recorded which). CDR3s include the opening cysteine and the closing phenylalanine or tryptophan. Part of the rows lack a size; the others show once, few, many or a class for expanded clones.

CDR3: CAWGGDTSNTEAFF; J: TRBJ1-1; V: TRBV30; size: -
CDR3: CASSATVGNQPQHF; J: TRBJ1-5; V: TRBV6-1; size: medium-sized
CDR3: CSVEGGNSYEQYF; J: TRBJ2-7; V: TRBV29-1; size: medium-sized
CDR3: CASSNRETQYF; J: TRBJ2-5; V: TRBV19; size: medium-sized
CDR3: CASSLSKTLGGAGYTF; J: TRBJ1-2; V: TRBV27; size: -
CDR3: CASSTGTGGGDSPLHF; J: TRBJ1-6; V: TRBV5-6; size: medium-sized
CDR3: CASSIRGRGVNYGYTF; J: TRBJ1-2; V: TRBV19; size: -
CDR3: CASETLDRGPGNEQFF; J: TRBJ2-1; V: TRBV12-3/TRBV12-4; size: -
CDR3: CSVEEVGAGGYTF; J: TRBJ1-2; V: TRBV29-1; size: -
CDR3: CAWSVSGGPGTQYF; J: TRBJ2-5; V: TRBV30; size: -
CDR3: CASSLNGGSASDTQYF; J: TRBJ2-3; V: TRBV5-4; size: -
CDR3: CASSLRLAGSYNEQFF; J: TRBJ2-1; V: TRBV5-6; size: -
CDR3: CASDGTMVGYTF; J: TRBJ1-2; V: TRBV12-3/TRBV12-4; size: medium-sized
CDR3: CASSQLDYEQYF; J: TRBJ2-7; V: TRBV6-2/TRBV6-3; size: medium-sized
CDR3: CAWSLLGTGIPTDTQYF; J: TRBJ2-3; V: TRBV30; size: medium-sized
CDR3: CASSPSGTAAYEQYF; J: TRBJ2-7; V: TRBV6-2/TRBV6-3; size: -
CDR3: CASSLSSSNYGYTF; J: TRBJ1-2; V: TRBV7-2; size: -
CDR3: CASSLAGGTSGRHEQFF; J: TRBJ2-1; V: TRBV7-6; size: -
CDR3: CASSGLDRPYEQYF; J: TRBJ2-7; V: TRBV5-6; size: medium-sized
CDR3: CASSSSGNRPQHF; J: TRBJ1-5; V: TRBV27; size: -
CDR3: CASSWTSGYNEQFF; J: TRBJ2-1; V: TRBV6-4; size: medium-sized
CDR3: CASSLRHHQETQYF; J: TRBJ2-5; V: TRBV19; size: medium-sized
CDR3: CASRDTGTGSYEQYF; J: TRBJ2-7; V: TRBV7-2; size: medium-sized
CDR3: CSASWAAGGNQPQHF; J: TRBJ1-5; V: TRBV20-1; size: -
CDR3: CASSQGLGNVEKLFF; J: TRBJ1-4; V: TRBV4-3; size: -
CDR3: CASSEGRASGRSEQYF; J: TRBJ2-7; V: TRBV13; size: medium-sized
CDR3: CASSAAADQPQHF; J: TRBJ1-5; V: TRBV18; size: -
CDR3: CASSFAAATYEQYF; J: TRBJ2-7; V: TRBV5-6; size: large
CDR3: CASSQDVIGGGGYEQYF; J: TRBJ2-7; V: TRBV27; size: -
CDR3: CASSRLAASYNEQFF; J: TRBJ2-1; V: TRBV19; size: -
CDR3: CASSVTSGAEAFF; J: TRBJ1-1; V: TRBV6-1; size: -
CDR3: CASSPNSGLAANEQFF; J: TRBJ2-1; V: TRBV12-3/TRBV12-4; size: medium-sized
CDR3: CASSSATRTAGELFF; J: TRBJ2-2; V: TRBV7-2; size: -
CDR3: CASSVETGPYGYTF; J: TRBJ1-2; V: TRBV7-2; size: -
CDR3: CASSYDSYYGYTF; J: TRBJ1-2; V: TRBV6-5; size: medium-sized
CDR3: CASSRNGQSASYEQYF; J: TRBJ2-7; V: TRBV18; size: medium-sized
CDR3: CASSLAGQGANEQFF; J: TRBJ2-1; V: TRBV7-6; size: -
CDR3: CASSLFPTETQYF; J: TRBJ2-5; V: TRBV27; size: -
CDR3: CASSIPNMNTEAFF; J: TRBJ1-1; V: TRBV19; size: -
CDR3: CASSYSGGGARELFF; J: TRBJ2-2; V: TRBV6-5; size: medium-sized
CDR3: CASSPGQYNSPLHF; J: TRBJ1-6; V: TRBV14; size: -
CDR3: CASSLVGNTEAFF; J: TRBJ1-1; V: TRBV27; size: medium-sized
CDR3: CASSPTGGTDTQYF; J: TRBJ2-3; V: TRBV18; size: medium-sized
CDR3: CASSLVYSGNTIYF; J: TRBJ1-3; V: TRBV5-6; size: -
CDR3: CASKKQGATGNTIYF; J: TRBJ1-3; V: TRBV6-2/TRBV6-3; size: medium-sized
CDR3: CASSLGQGWANVLTF; J: TRBJ2-6; V: TRBV18; size: medium-sized
CDR3: CASSPGTAYNEQFF; J: TRBJ2-1; V: TRBV18; size: medium-sized
CDR3: CASSHRRDRGREQYF; J: TRBJ2-7; V: TRBV6-1; size: medium-sized
CDR3: CSARGQGFYEQYF; J: TRBJ2-7; V: TRBV20-1; size: -
CDR3: CASSLGADTQYF; J: TRBJ2-3; V: TRBV7-6; size: medium-sized
CDR3: CASISVGYTGELFF; J: TRBJ2-2; V: TRBV6-1; size: medium-sized
CDR3: CASRDRGRETQYF; J: TRBJ2-5; V: TRBV19; size: medium-sized
CDR3: CASSLVGQNTEAFF; J: TRBJ1-1; V: TRBV5-5; size: medium-sized
CDR3: CASSRGTVHEQYF; J: TRBJ2-7; V: TRBV12-3/TRBV12-4; size: medium-sized
CDR3: CASSLVGQGISALHF; J: TRBJ1-1; V: TRBV5-5; size: -
CDR3: CASSLDGDVTEAFF; J: TRBJ1-1; V: TRBV28; size: -
CDR3: CASSYSRAEGETQYF; J: TRBJ2-5; V: TRBV6-5; size: medium-sized
CDR3: CATSDAARSGADTQYF; J: TRBJ2-3; V: TRBV24-1; size: medium-sized